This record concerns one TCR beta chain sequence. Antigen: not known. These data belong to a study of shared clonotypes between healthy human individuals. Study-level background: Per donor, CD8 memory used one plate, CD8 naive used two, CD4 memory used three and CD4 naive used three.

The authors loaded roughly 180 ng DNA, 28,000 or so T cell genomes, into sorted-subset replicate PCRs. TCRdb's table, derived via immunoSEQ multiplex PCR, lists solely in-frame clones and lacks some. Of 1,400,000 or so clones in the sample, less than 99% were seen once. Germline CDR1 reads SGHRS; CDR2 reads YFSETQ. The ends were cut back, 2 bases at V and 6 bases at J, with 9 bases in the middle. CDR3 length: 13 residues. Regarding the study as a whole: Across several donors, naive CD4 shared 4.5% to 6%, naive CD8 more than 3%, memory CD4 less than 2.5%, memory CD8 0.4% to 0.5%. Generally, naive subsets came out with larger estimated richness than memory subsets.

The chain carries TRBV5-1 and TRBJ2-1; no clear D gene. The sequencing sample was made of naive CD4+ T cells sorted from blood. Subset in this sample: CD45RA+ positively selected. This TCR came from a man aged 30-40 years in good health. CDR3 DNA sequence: TGCGCCAGCAGCTTCGACGGAACCAATGAGCAGTTCTTC. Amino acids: CASSFDGTNEQFF.